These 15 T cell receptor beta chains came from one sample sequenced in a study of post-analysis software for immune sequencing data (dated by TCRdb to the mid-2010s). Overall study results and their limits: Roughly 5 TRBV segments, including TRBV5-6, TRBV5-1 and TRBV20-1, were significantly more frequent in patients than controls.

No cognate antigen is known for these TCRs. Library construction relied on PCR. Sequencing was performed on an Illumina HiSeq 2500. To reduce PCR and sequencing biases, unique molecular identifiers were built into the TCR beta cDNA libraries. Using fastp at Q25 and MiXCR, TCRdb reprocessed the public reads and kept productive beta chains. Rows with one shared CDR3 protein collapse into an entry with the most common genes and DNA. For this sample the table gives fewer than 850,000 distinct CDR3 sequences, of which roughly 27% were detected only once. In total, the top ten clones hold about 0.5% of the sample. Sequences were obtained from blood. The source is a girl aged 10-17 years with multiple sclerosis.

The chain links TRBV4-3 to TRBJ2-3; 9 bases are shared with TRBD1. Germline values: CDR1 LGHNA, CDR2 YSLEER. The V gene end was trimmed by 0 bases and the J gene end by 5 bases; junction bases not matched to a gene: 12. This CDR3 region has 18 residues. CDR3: CASSQESTRQGEGDTQYF. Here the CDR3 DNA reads TGCGCCAGCAGCCAAGAATCGACAAGACAGGGGGAGGGAGATACGCAGTATTTT.

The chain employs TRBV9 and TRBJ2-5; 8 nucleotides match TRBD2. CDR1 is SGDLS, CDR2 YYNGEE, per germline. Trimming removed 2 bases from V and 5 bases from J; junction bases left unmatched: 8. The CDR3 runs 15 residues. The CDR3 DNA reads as TGTGCCAGCAGCGTGTTCAGCGGGAGTAGGGAGACCCAGTACTTC. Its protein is CASSVFSGSRETQYF.

The chain's CDR3 is CSGPTSGTSEQYF. As DNA, the CDR3 is TGCAGTGGGCCGACTAGCGGAACTAGCGAGCAGTACTTC. V is TRBV20-1 and J is TRBJ2-7; 9 nucleotides line up with TRBD2. The germline CDR1 and CDR2 sequences are DFQATT and SNEGSKA (reference sequence). The V and J ends lost 7 bases and 6 bases, in that order; junction bases with no gene match: 10. This CDR3 spans 13 amino acids.

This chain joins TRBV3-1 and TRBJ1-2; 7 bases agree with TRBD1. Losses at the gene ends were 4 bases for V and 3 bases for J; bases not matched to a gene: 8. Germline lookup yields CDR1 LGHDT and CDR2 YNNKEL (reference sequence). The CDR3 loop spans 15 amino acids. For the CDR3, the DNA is TGTGCCAGCAGCCTCCTACCGGGACAGCACTATGGCTACACCTTC. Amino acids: CASSLLPGQHYGYTF.

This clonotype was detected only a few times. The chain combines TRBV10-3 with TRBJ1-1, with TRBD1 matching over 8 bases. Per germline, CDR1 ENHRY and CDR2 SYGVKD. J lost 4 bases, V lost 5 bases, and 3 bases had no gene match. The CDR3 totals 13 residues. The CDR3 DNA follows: TGTGCCATCAGTCCCACAGGGGGCACTGAAGCTTTCTTT. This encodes CAISPTGGTEAFF.

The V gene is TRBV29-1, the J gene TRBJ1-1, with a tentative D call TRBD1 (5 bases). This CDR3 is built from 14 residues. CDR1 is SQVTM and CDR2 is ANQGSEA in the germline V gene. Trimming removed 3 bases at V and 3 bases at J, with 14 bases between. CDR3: CSVEGRQSDTEAFF. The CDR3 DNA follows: TGCAGCGTTGAGGGCCGACAGTCGGACACTGAAGCTTTCTTT.

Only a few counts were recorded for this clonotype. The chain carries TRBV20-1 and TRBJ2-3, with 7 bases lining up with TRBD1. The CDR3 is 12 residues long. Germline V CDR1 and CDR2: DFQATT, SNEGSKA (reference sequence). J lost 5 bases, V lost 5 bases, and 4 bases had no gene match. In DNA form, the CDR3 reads TGCAGTGCTCGACCAGGGGGAGATACGCAGTATTTT. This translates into CSARPGGDTQYF.

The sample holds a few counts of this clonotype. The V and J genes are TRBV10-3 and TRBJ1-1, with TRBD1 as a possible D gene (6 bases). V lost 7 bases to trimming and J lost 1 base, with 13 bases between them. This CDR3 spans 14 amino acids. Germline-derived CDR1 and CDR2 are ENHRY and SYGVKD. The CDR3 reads CAINQGQENTEAFF. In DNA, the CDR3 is TGTGCCATCAACCAGGGACAAGAGAACACTGAAGCTTTCTTT.

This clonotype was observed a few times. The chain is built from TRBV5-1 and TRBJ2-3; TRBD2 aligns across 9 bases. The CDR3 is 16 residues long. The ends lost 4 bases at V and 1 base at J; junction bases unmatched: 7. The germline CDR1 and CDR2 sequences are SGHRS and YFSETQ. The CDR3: CASSPRASGGTDTQYF. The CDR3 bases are TGCGCCAGCAGCCCCAGGGCTAGCGGGGGCACAGATACGCAGTATTTT.

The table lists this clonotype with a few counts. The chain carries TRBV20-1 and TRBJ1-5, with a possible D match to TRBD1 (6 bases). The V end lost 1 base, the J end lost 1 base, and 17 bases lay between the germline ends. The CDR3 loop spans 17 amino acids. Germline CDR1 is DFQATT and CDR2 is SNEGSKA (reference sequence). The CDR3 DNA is TGCAGTGCTAGAGCCCTCTACCAAACAGGGAGCAATCAGCCCCAGCATTTT. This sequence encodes CSARALYQTGSNQPQHF.

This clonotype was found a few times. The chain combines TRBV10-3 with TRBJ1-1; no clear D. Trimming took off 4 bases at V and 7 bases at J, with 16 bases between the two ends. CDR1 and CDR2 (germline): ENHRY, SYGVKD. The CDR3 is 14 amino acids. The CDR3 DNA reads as TGTGCCATCAGTGCCAACGGGGTAGAGGGTGAAGCTTTCTTT. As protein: CAISANGVEGEAFF.

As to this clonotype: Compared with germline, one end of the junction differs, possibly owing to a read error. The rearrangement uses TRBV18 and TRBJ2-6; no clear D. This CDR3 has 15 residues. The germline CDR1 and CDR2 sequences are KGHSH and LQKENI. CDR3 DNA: TGTACCAGCTCACCAGGCGGCTCTGGGGCCAACGTCCTGACTTTC. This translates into CTSSPGGSGANVLTF.

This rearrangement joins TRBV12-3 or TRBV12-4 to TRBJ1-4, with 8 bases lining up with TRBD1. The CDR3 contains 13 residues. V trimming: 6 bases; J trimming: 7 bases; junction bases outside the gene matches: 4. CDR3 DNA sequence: TGTGCCAGCAGACAGGGGGAGGGTGAAAAACTGTTTTTT. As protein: CASRQGEGEKLFF.

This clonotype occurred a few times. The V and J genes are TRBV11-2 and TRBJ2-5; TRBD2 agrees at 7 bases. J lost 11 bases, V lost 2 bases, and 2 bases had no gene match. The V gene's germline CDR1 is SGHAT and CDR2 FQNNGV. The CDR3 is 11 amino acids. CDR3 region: CASSLRGGQYF. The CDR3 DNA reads TGTGCCAGCAGCTTAAGGGGAGGGCAGTACTTC.

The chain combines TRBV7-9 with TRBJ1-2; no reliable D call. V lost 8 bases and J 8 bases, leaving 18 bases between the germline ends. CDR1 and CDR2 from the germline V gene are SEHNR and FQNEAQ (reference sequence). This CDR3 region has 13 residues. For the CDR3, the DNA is TGTGCCAGCCCTCGTTCAGCGTCCGCGGGCTACACCTTC. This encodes CASPRSASAGYTF.